These T cell receptor beta chains were read from a single sample in a study of blood T cell repertoires in COVID-19. Using immunoSEQ multiplex PCR, the repertoire was profiled, and TCRdb retains in-frame clones only, with some absent. The sample gives around 400,000 clones, approximately 93% of which show up once; 0.8% to 0.9% is in the top ten. The sample was PBMCs or T cells enriched from blood (not recorded which). All receptors derive from a woman aged 40 to 49 who had been exposed to COVID-19. The CDR3 runs from the conserved cysteine through the conserved F or W. A D gene is named only where the DNA matches it firmly. Size values are once, few and many counts, or a class for expanded clones, and some rows have none.

>once|TRBJ2-3|TRBD1|TRBV2
TGTGCCAGCCAACGGGACAGCCACACAGATACGCAGTATTTT
CASQRDSHTDTQYF
>many|TRBJ1-5|TRBD1|TRBV6-2/TRBV6-3
TGTGCCAGCAGTTACTCGCGGACAGGGCTTCAGCCCCAGCATTTT
CASSYSRTGLQPQHF
>NA|TRBJ2-5|NA|TRBV5-1
TGCGCCAGCAGCCACTTCACTATAGGGGACCAAGAGACCCAGTACTTC
CASSHFTIGDQETQYF
>NA|TRBJ2-3|TRBD2|TRBV6-4
TGTGCCAGCAGTGACTCTAGCGGGGGAAGCACAGATACGCAGTATTTT
CASSDSSGGSTDTQYF
>NA|TRBJ2-1|TRBD1|TRBV3-1/TRBV3-2
TGTGCCAGCAGCCAAGAAAGAGACAGGGGCTACAATGAGCAGTTCTTC
CASSQERDRGYNEQFF
>NA|TRBJ2-1|TRBD2|TRBV6-4
TGTGCCAGCAGTGACGGGACTAGCGGGACGGGGAATGAGCAGTTCTTC
CASSDGTSGTGNEQFF
>NA|TRBJ2-1|NA|TRBV18
TGTGCCAGCTCCGCGGGTCCCAACAATGAGCAGTTCTTC
CASSAGPNNEQFF
>NA|TRBJ1-1|TRBD1|TRBV5-1
TGCGCCAGCTTCTCAGGACAGGGGATCACTGAAGCTTTCTTT
CASFSGQGITEAFF
>NA|TRBJ2-2|TRBD1|TRBV7-2
TGTGCCAGCAGCGCGTCCGGGACAGTGAACACCGGGGAGCTGTTTTTT
CASSASGTVNTGELFF
>NA|TRBJ1-2|NA|TRBV21-1
TGTGCCAGCAGCAATTTTGCCAACGACAGCACTAACTATGGCTACACCTTC
CASSNFANDSTNYGYTF
>NA|TRBJ1-1|TRBD1|TRBV4-3
TGCGCCAGCAGCCAATCACCGGGACAGGGAGGAGCTTTCTTT
CASSQSPGQGGAFF
>NA|TRBJ2-1|TRBD1|TRBV3-1/TRBV3-2
TGTGCCAGCAGCCAAGGGACAGGGCGAAGGAATGAGCAGTTCTTC
CASSQGTGRRNEQFF
>NA|TRBJ1-2|NA|TRBV12-3/TRBV12-4
TGTGCCAGCAACAATAACTATGGCTACACCTTC
CASNNNYGYTF
>NA|TRBJ1-5|TRBD1|TRBV13
TGTGCCAGCAGCTTCGGACAGGGGATGCAGCCCCAGCATTTT
CASSFGQGMQPQHF
>few|TRBJ2-2|TRBD2|TRBV10-1
TGCGCCAGCAGGACTAGCGGCACCGGGGAGCTGTTTTTT
CASRTSGTGELFF
>NA|TRBJ1-2|TRBD1|TRBV6-5
TGTGCCACCGGGACAGCATTTAACTATGGCTACACCTTC
CATGTAFNYGYTF
>few|TRBJ1-1|TRBD1|TRBV7-9
TGTGCCAGCAGCTTAGGGGACAGGGGGCGTTGGACTGAAGCTTTCTTT
CASSLGDRGRWTEAFF
>NA|TRBJ1-1|TRBD1|TRBV7-8
TGTGCCAGCAGCTTATCGGGACAGGGAAGACGTGAAGCTTTCTTT
CASSLSGQGRREAFF
>NA|TRBJ2-3|NA|TRBV5-8
TGTGCCAGCAGCTTTAGACTTACGCAGTATTTT
CASSFRLTQYF
>NA|TRBJ2-1|NA|TRBV29-1
TGCAGCGCCCCCAGTGTGCCAAACTCCTACAATGAGCAGTTCTTC
CSAPSVPNSYNEQFF
>NA|TRBJ2-2|NA|TRBV5-1
TGCGCCAGCAGAATGGCAGACACCGGGGAGCTGTTTTTT
CASRMADTGELFF
>NA|TRBJ2-5|NA|TRBV27
TGTGCCAGCAGCCTAAATCAGGGGTGGGGGGAGACCCAGTACTTC
CASSLNQGWGETQYF
>NA|TRBJ2-1|TRBD1|TRBV4-1
TGCGCCAGCAGCCACACGGTGAAGCACAGGGGGCCCTACAATGAGCAGTTCTTC
CASSHTVKHRGPYNEQFF
>NA|TRBJ1-5|NA|TRBV23-1
TGCGCCAGCAGTCCGGGAAATCAGCCCCAGCATTTT
CASSPGNQPQHF
>NA|TRBJ2-3|TRBD1|TRBV6-5
TGTGCCAGCAGTCCTACAGGGGCCAACACAGATACGCAGTATTTT
CASSPTGANTDTQYF
>NA|TRBJ1-1|NA|TRBV5-5
TGTGCCAGCAGCTTGGCCCTCACTGAAGCTTTCTTT
CASSLALTEAFF
>NA|TRBJ2-6|NA|TRBV30
TGTGCCTGGACTGGACGGCTGCGGGCCGGGGCCAACGTCCTGACTTTC
CAWTGRLRAGANVLTF
>NA|TRBJ1-1|TRBD1|TRBV14
TGTGCCAGCAGCCCCTGGGACAGGGTCATCACTGAAGCTTTCTTT
CASSPWDRVITEAFF